The next 10 T cell receptor beta chains were all read from a single sample in a study of post-analysis software for immune sequencing data. General study results and limits: In patients, roughly 5 TRBV segments were more frequent than in controls, with TRBV5-6, TRBV5-1 and TRBV20-1 among them.

Every TCR beta cDNA library bore unique molecular identifiers. TCRdb re-called the PCR reads with MiXCR, one entry per CDR3 protein. The sample yields around 400,000 distinct CDR3 sequences, over 30% seen once. Antigens of these TCRs are unknown. Sequenced input: blood. The source of these receptors is a girl aged 2 to 10 with multiple sclerosis.

This clonotype was seen ten or more times. V is TRBV4-1 and J is TRBJ2-1; D remains unclear. The germline CDR1 and CDR2 sequences are MGHRA and YSYEKL. Trimming removed 0 bases from V and 1 base from J, with 13 bases in between. The CDR3 has 17 residues. The CDR3, as DNA: TGCGCCAGCAGCCAAGATTTGGCGGCAGGTTCCTACAATGAGCAGTTCTTC. Protein sequence: CASSQDLAAGSYNEQFF.

This chain connects TRBV5-6 to TRBJ1-1; D is undetermined. V lost 2 bases, J lost 4 bases, and 15 bases lay in between. CDR3 length equals 15 residues. Germline V gives CDR1 SGHDT, CDR2 YYEEEE. The CDR3, as DNA: TGTGCCAGCAGCTTCTATGGGAGACGAGGCACTGAAGCTTTCTTT. Encoded protein: CASSFYGRRGTEAFF.

This clonotype was counted between two and nine times. V and J are TRBV5-1 and TRBJ1-5; a possible D gene is TRBD1 (5 bases). The CDR3 is 16 amino acids. Trimming took 0 bases from V and 3 from J, leaving 13 bases between them. Germline CDR1 SGHRS, CDR2 YFSETQ. CDR3 nucleotides: TGCGCCAGCAGCTTGGGGCCGGACAAGGCCAATCAGCCCCAGCATTTT. Its protein is CASSLGPDKANQPQHF.

The chain has TRBV29-1 and TRBJ1-1; 8 bases fit TRBD1. The trim removed 4 bases at V and 4 bases at J, leaving 11 bases unmatched. Germline CDR1 and CDR2: SQVTM and ANQGSEA. The CDR3 spans 15 residues. The CDR3 sequence is CSVGEAGGYGTEAFF. The CDR3 nucleotides are TGCAGCGTTGGAGAAGCAGGGGGCTACGGCACTGAAGCTTTCTTT. Filled out from reference TRBV29-1 and TRBJ1-1, the complete variable domain reads SAVISQKPSRDICQRGTSLTIQCQVDSQVTMMFWYRQQPGQSLTLIATANQGSEATYESGFVIDKFPISRPNLTFSTLTVSNMSPEDSSIYLCSVGEAGGYGTEAFFGQGTRLTVV.

This clonotype was seen only a few times. The chain links TRBV10-3 to TRBJ2-1; a possible D gene is TRBD2 (7 bases). Germline V gene sequence: CDR1 ENHRY, CDR2 SYGVKD. The CDR3 consists of 14 residues. Trimming took off 3 bases at V and 2 bases at J, with 8 bases between the two ends. DNA of the CDR3: TGTGCCATCAGTGAAGGGGGGGCCTACAATGAGCAGTTCTTC. This gives the protein CAISEGGAYNEQFF.

This clonotype has more than one count but fewer than ten. V is TRBV6-5 and J is TRBJ2-5; 7 nucleotides match TRBD2. Germline assignment: CDR1 MNHEY and CDR2 SVGAGI. Trimming cost V 1 base and J 4 bases; bases outside gene matches: 6. The CDR3 is 15 residues long. CDR3: CASSYYAGVGETQYF. The CDR3 coding sequence is TGTGCCAGCAGTTACTACGCGGGAGTGGGAGAGACCCAGTACTTC.

This clonotype showed up just a few times. The rearrangement links TRBV5-5 to TRBJ1-1; D is uncertain. The CDR3 runs to 15 residues. The V gene lost 4 bases and the J gene lost 6 bases, with 19 bases spanning the gap. Germline assignment: CDR1 SGHKS and CDR2 YYEKEE (reference sequence). The CDR3 protein is CASSPGPNLAAEAFF. CDR3 coding DNA: TGTGCCAGCAGCCCGGGCCCTAATCTGGCCGCTGAAGCTTTCTTT.

V and J are TRBV28 and TRBJ2-3, with TRBD2 matching over 7 bases. The CDR3 length is 15 residues. Per the germline V gene, CDR1 is MDHEN and CDR2 is SYDVKM. V was pared by 0 bases and J by 4 bases, with 4 bases of the junction left unmatched. The CDR3 loop reads CASSLWGLAADTQYF. Written as DNA, the CDR3 is TGTGCCAGCAGTTTATGGGGGCTAGCGGCAGATACGCAGTATTTT.

J is TRBJ1-5 and V is TRBV2; D is uncertain. CDR1 SNHLY and CDR2 FYNNEI come from the germline V gene. Trimming cost V 1 base and J 0 bases, with 16 bases left between them. This CDR3 is 18 amino acids long. This CDR3 is CASSEDRVGDYSNQPQHF. The CDR3 nucleotides are TGTGCCAGCAGTGAAGATAGAGTGGGAGATTATAGCAATCAGCCCCAGCATTTT.

In this sample, this clonotype turned up a few times. The chain links TRBV6-6 to TRBJ2-7; 7 nucleotides align to TRBD1. CDR1 and CDR2 from the germline V gene are MNHNY and SVGAGI (reference sequence). CDR3 length: 15 residues. The ends lost 0 bases at V and 5 bases at J; junction bases unmatched: 7. CDR3: CASSYSRQGRNEQYF. CDR3 in DNA: TGTGCCAGCAGTTACTCGCGACAGGGTCGCAACGAGCAGTACTTC.